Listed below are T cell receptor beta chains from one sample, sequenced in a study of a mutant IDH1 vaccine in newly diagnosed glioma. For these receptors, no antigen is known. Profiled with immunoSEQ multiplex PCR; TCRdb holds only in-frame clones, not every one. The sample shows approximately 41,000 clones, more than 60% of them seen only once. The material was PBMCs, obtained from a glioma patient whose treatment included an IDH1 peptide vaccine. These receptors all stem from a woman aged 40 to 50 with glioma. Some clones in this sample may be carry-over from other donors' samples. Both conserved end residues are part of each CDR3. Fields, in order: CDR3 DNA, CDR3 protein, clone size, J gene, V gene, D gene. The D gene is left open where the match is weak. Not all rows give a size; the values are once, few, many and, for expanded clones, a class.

CDR3nt: TGCGCCAGCAGCTTGGGGACTAGTTTCCAAGAGACCCAGTACTTC; CDR3aa: CASSLGTSFQETQYF; abundance: -; j_gene: TRBJ2-5; v_gene: TRBV5-1; d_gene: TRBD2
CDR3nt: TGCGCCAGCAGCTTGTCACTCACCGAGCAGTACTTC; CDR3aa: CASSLSLTEQYF; abundance: -; j_gene: TRBJ2-7; v_gene: TRBV5-1; d_gene: -
CDR3nt: TGTGCCAGCAGCTTCAGTCTAACACAGGCTGGCCCCGGAAACACCATATATTTT; CDR3aa: CASSFSLTQAGPGNTIYF; abundance: -; j_gene: TRBJ1-3; v_gene: TRBV7-9; d_gene: -
CDR3nt: TGCGCCAGCAGCCAGGGGGCAGGGGGCCCGCCTAACTATGGCTACACCTTC; CDR3aa: CASSQGAGGPPNYGYTF; abundance: -; j_gene: TRBJ1-2; v_gene: TRBV4-3; d_gene: TRBD1
CDR3nt: TGCGCCAGCAGCCAATTGAGACAGGGCCCCAGCACAGATACGCAGTATTTT; CDR3aa: CASSQLRQGPSTDTQYF; abundance: once; j_gene: TRBJ2-3; v_gene: TRBV5-1; d_gene: TRBD1
CDR3nt: TGTGCCTGGAGAGGGGGGACCTACAATGAGCAGTTCTTC; CDR3aa: CAWRGGTYNEQFF; abundance: -; j_gene: TRBJ2-1; v_gene: TRBV30; d_gene: -
CDR3nt: TGTGCCAGCAGCCCCGCAGGGCGGCGAGCCAAAAACATTCAGTACTTC; CDR3aa: CASSPAGRRAKNIQYF; abundance: -; j_gene: TRBJ2-4; v_gene: TRBV7-2; d_gene: -
CDR3nt: TGCGCCAGCAGCCCGGATGGGCCTGGGGCCAACGTCCTGACTTTC; CDR3aa: CASSPDGPGANVLTF; abundance: -; j_gene: TRBJ2-6; v_gene: TRBV5-1; d_gene: -
CDR3nt: TGTGCCAGCAGCTTGAGGGGATGGGCAGATACGCAGTATTTT; CDR3aa: CASSLRGWADTQYF; abundance: -; j_gene: TRBJ2-3; v_gene: TRBV5-8; d_gene: -
CDR3nt: TGTGCCAGCAGCTTTCAAGCGGGGGGGCCTGAAGAGACCCAGTACTTC; CDR3aa: CASSFQAGGPEETQYF; abundance: once; j_gene: TRBJ2-5; v_gene: TRBV7-2; d_gene: TRBD2
CDR3nt: TGTGCCAGCAGTTTTAGGAGGGGTGGGAGCAATCAGCCCCAGCATTTT; CDR3aa: CASSFRRGGSNQPQHF; abundance: -; j_gene: TRBJ1-5; v_gene: TRBV27; d_gene: -
CDR3nt: TGTGCCATCAGTGAAGGGCGGGGGAGGGAAGAGACCCTGTACTTC; CDR3aa: CAISEGRGREETLYF; abundance: -; j_gene: TRBJ2-5; v_gene: TRBV10-3; d_gene: TRBD2
CDR3nt: TGTGCCAGCAGAGGGGGAGAGGATGAAAAACTGTTTTTT; CDR3aa: CASRGGEDEKLFF; abundance: -; j_gene: TRBJ1-4; v_gene: TRBV7-9; d_gene: -
CDR3nt: TGTGCCAGCAGCCAAGCCAACAGCTACGAGCAGTACTTC; CDR3aa: CASSQANSYEQYF; abundance: -; j_gene: TRBJ2-7; v_gene: TRBV14; d_gene: -
CDR3nt: TGCGCCAGCAGCAGACTGGACCCGCTGGGGGAGACCCAGTACTTC; CDR3aa: CASSRLDPLGETQYF; abundance: -; j_gene: TRBJ2-5; v_gene: TRBV5-1; d_gene: -
CDR3nt: TGCGCCAGCAGCTTGGGGATGGGTTACGAGCAGTACTTC; CDR3aa: CASSLGMGYEQYF; abundance: -; j_gene: TRBJ2-7; v_gene: TRBV5-1; d_gene: -
CDR3nt: TGTGCCACCAGCGCAGCAAGGTCGGACAATCAGCCCCAGCATTTT; CDR3aa: CATSAARSDNQPQHF; abundance: -; j_gene: TRBJ1-5; v_gene: TRBV15; d_gene: -
CDR3nt: TGTGCCAGCAGCTCCGGGGAAGTGGCTGAAGCTTTCTTT; CDR3aa: CASSSGEVAEAFF; abundance: -; j_gene: TRBJ1-1; v_gene: TRBV11-3; d_gene: -
CDR3nt: TGTGCCAGCAGCTCCCGGGCGTACGAGCAGTACTTC; CDR3aa: CASSSRAYEQYF; abundance: -; j_gene: TRBJ2-7; v_gene: TRBV7-2; d_gene: -
CDR3nt: TGTGCCAGTAATGTCCTCTCTGGAAACACCATATATTTT; CDR3aa: CASNVLSGNTIYF; abundance: -; j_gene: TRBJ1-3; v_gene: TRBV19; d_gene: -
CDR3nt: TGTGCCTGGAGTGTAATGGCCGGGGCGGGGCAGTTCTTC; CDR3aa: CAWSVMAGAGQFF; abundance: -; j_gene: TRBJ2-1; v_gene: TRBV30; d_gene: -
CDR3nt: TGTGCCAGCAGCTTAGGAAGGACTAGCGATTACACCGGGGAGCTGTTTTTT; CDR3aa: CASSLGRTSDYTGELFF; abundance: -; j_gene: TRBJ2-2; v_gene: TRBV7-2; d_gene: TRBD2
CDR3nt: TGTGCCAGCAGTCCCGCCGGGACGCGGTCTGGAAACACCATATATTTT; CDR3aa: CASSPAGTRSGNTIYF; abundance: -; j_gene: TRBJ1-3; v_gene: TRBV28; d_gene: -
CDR3nt: TGTGCCAGCAGTCAGGGATACACCGGGGAGCTGTTTTTT; CDR3aa: CASSQGYTGELFF; abundance: -; j_gene: TRBJ2-2; v_gene: TRBV14; d_gene: -
CDR3nt: TGTGCCAGCAGCTTGGGGCTAGCGGAGTACAATGAGCAGTTCTTC; CDR3aa: CASSLGLAEYNEQFF; abundance: -; j_gene: TRBJ2-1; v_gene: TRBV7-2; d_gene: TRBD2
CDR3nt: TGTGCCAGTAGCCCCGGGGGAGAGACCCAGTACTTC; CDR3aa: CASSPGGETQYF; abundance: -; j_gene: TRBJ2-5; v_gene: TRBV19; d_gene: -
CDR3nt: TGTGCCAGTAGTATCCTGGGGAATCCCGAGCAGTACTTC; CDR3aa: CASSILGNPEQYF; abundance: -; j_gene: TRBJ2-7; v_gene: TRBV19; d_gene: -